The rows below give T cell receptor beta chains drawn from one sample of a study of neoadjuvant anti-PD-1 for oral cavity cancer. The protocol was immunoSEQ multiplex PCR, while the TCRdb copy is restricted to in-frame clones and leaves out a portion. The sample carries about 14,000 clones, 65% to 80% recorded once. The sequencing used PBMCs, collected after nivolumab (anti-PD-1) treatment. The receptors were gathered from a person between 40 and 80 years old with oral cavity squamous cell carcinoma. CDR3s include the opening cysteine and the closing phenylalanine or tryptophan. The D gene is left open where the match is weak. Clone size is stated in some rows and not others, as once, few, many or a class when expanded.

TRBD2	TRBV6-6	TRBJ2-3	-	TGTGCCAGCAGACCAGTAGCGGGGGGGCCAACAGATACGCAGTATTTT	CASRPVAGGPTDTQYF
-	TRBV6-5	TRBJ2-7	-	TGTGCCAGCAGTTATCAGGGGGAGCAGTACTTC	CASSYQGEQYF
TRBD1	TRBV27	TRBJ2-2	-	TGTGCCAGCAGCCGGGACAGGGCTACCTTCGAGCCCACCGGGGAGCTGTTTTTT	CASSRDRATFEPTGELFF
-	TRBV6-1	TRBJ1-3	few	TGTGCCAGCAGTGAAACTTACAGGAGAAGTGGAAACACCATATATTTT	CASSETYRRSGNTIYF
-	TRBV4-1	TRBJ1-1	once	TGCGCCAGCACCCCCGGCGGCCCGCATCGGGTCACTGAAGCTTTCTTT	CASTPGGPHRVTEAFF
-	TRBV19	TRBJ2-3	-	TGTGCCAGTAGTATAACAACAGATACGCAGTATTTT	CASSITTDTQYF
-	TRBV7-9	TRBJ2-7	-	TGTGCCAGCAGCTTAGACGGGAGCAGCCACGAGCAGTACTTC	CASSLDGSSHEQYF
TRBD1	TRBV5-6	TRBJ1-1	few	TGTGCCAGCAGCTTGGTACCGGGCAGGGGGCCCGCGAGCACTGAAGCTTTCTTT	CASSLVPGRGPASTEAFF
TRBD1	TRBV7-9	TRBJ1-1	-	TGTGCCAGCAGCCCGACGCCAGGGGGCACTGAAGCTTTCTTT	CASSPTPGGTEAFF
-	TRBV18	TRBJ1-4	-	TGTGCCAGCTCACCCCGACAGACTACAACTAATGAAAAACTGTTTTTT	CASSPRQTTTNEKLFF
-	TRBV9	TRBJ1-1	-	TGTGCCAGCAGCGTAAGGGGAGACGGGTGGTCTGAAGCTTTCTTT	CASSVRGDGWSEAFF